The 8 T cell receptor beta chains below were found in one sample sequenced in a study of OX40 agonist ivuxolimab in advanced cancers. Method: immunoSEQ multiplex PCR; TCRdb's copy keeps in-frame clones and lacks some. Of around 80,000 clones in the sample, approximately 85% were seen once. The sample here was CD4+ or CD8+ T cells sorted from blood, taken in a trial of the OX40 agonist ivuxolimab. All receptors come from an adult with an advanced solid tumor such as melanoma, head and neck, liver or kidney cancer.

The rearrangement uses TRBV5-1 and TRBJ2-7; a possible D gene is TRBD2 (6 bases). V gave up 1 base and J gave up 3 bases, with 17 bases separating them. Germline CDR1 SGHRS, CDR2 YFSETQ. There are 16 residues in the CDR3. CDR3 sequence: CASSLFFGGIVYEQYF. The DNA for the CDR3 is TGCGCCAGCAGCTTGTTTTTCGGGGGAATAGTCTACGAGCAGTACTTC.

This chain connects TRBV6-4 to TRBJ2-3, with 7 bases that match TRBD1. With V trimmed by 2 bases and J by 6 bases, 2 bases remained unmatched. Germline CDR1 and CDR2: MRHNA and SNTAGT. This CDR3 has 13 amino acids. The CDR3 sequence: CASSDATGDTQYF. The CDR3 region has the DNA TGTGCCAGCAGTGACGCGACAGGGGATACGCAGTATTTT.

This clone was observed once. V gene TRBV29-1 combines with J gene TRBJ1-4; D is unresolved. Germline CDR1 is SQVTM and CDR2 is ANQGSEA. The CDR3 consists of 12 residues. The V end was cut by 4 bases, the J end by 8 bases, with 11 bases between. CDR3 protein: CSVAQVKEKLFF. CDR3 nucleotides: TGCAGCGTTGCTCAGGTGAAAGAAAAACTGTTTTTT.

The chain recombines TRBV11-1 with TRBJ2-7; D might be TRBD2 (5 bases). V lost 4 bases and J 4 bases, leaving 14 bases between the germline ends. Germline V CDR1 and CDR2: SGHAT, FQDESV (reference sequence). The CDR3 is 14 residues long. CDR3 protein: CASSSPTRDYEQYF. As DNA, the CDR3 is TGTGCCAGCAGCTCCCCAACGAGGGATTACGAGCAGTACTTC.

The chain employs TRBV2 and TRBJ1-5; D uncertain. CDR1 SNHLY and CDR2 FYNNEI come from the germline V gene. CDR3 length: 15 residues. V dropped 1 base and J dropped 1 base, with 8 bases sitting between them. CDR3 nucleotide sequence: TGTGCCAGCAGTGAAGGCTCGATAAGCAATCAGCCCCAGCATTTT. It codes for CASSEGSISNQPQHF.

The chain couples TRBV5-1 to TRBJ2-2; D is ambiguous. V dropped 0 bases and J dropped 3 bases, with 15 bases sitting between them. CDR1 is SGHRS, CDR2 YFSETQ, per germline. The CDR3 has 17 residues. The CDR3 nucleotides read TGCGCCAGCAGCTTGGCAATAAAAGCGAGTGACACCGGGGAGCTGTTTTTT. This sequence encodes CASSLAIKASDTGELFF.

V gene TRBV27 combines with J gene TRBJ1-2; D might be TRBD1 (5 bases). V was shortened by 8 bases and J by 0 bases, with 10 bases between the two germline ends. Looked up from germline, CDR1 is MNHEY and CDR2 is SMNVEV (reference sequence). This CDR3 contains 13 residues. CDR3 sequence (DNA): TGTGCCAGCGGGGGAGTTTCTAACTATGGCTACACCTTC. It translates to CASGGVSNYGYTF.

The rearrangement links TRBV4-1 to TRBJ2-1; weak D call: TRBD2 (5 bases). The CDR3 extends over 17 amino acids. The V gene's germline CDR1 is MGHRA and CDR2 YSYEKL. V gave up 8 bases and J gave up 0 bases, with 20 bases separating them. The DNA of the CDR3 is TGCGCCAGCGGTGAGGGCATGGGGTATGGCTCCTACAATGAGCAGTTCTTC. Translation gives CASGEGMGYGSYNEQFF.